Listed below are T cell receptor beta chains from one sample, sequenced in a study of a mutant IDH1 vaccine in newly diagnosed glioma. These TCRs are of unknown antigen specificity. Here immunoSEQ multiplex PCR was the method, and the copy in TCRdb shows in-frame clones only, minus some. Here the sample spans tens of thousands of clones, 85% to 95% being singletons. Sequencing was performed on PBMCs, taken from a glioma patient whose treatment included an IDH1 peptide vaccine. Receptors were obtained from a man aged 50 to 60 with glioma. Both conserved end residues are part of each CDR3. A D gene is named only where the DNA matches it firmly. Rows may omit the clone size; those that give it use once, few, many or a size class.

clone_size cdr3_length d_call j_call v_call cdr3_aa cdr3_nt
- 14 TRBD1 TRBJ1-1 TRBV27 CASSYRGPNTEAFF TGTGCCAGCAGTTACAGGGGACCGAACACTGAAGCTTTCTTT
few 19 TRBD2 TRBJ2-1 TRBV28 CASTWWQWGGRSSYNEQFF TGTGCCAGCACCTGGTGGCAGTGGGGCGGGAGAAGCTCCTACAATGAGCAGTTCTTC
- 20 TRBD2 TRBJ2-5 TRBV18 CASSPTTHRTSGRARETQYF TGTGCCAGCTCACCCACCACCCACCGAACTAGCGGGAGGGCCCGAGAGACCCAGTACTTC
once 14 - TRBJ2-3 TRBV29-1 CSVGVRTSTDTQYF TGCAGCGTTGGTGTGAGGACTAGCACAGATACGCAGTATTTT
- 14 - TRBJ2-1 TRBV5-1 CASRDSNSYNEQFF TGCGCCAGCAGGGACTCGAATTCATACAATGAGCAGTTCTTC
- 10 - TRBJ2-5 TRBV2 CASESETQYF TGTGCCAGCGAGTCGGAGACCCAGTACTTC
- 13 - TRBJ2-4 TRBV11-1 CASSLEAKNIQYF TGTGCCAGCAGCTTAGAAGCGAAAAACATTCAGTACTTC
- 14 - TRBJ1-6 TRBV29-1 CSVRPTGRHSPLHF TGCAGCGTCCGCCCGACAGGTCGACATTCACCCCTCCACTTT
- 14 - TRBJ2-5 TRBV9 CASSVGPGEETQYF TGTGCCAGCAGCGTCGGTCCAGGGGAGGAGACCCAGTACTTC
- 16 - TRBJ2-1 TRBV11-2 CASSWQTLAVYNEQFF TGTGCCAGCAGCTGGCAGACCTTAGCGGTCTACAATGAGCAGTTCTTC
- 14 - TRBJ2-7 TRBV7-2 CASSLAPEGSGQYF TGTGCCAGCAGCTTAGCCCCTGAGGGTTCTGGGCAGTACTTC
- 13 - TRBJ2-7 TRBV5-1 CASSLWGTGEQYF TGCGCCAGCAGTCTTTGGGGGACGGGAGAGCAGTACTTC
once 16 TRBD1 TRBJ1-1 TRBV4-3 CASSQNRGGLNTEAFF TGCGCCAGCAGCCAGAACAGGGGTGGGTTGAACACTGAAGCTTTCTTT
- 15 TRBD2 TRBJ2-5 TRBV6-7 CASSRTPSGQETQYF TGTGCCAGCAGTCGCACGCCTAGCGGACAAGAGACCCAGTACTTC
- 15 TRBD1 TRBJ1-5 TRBV19 CASSTTGAFNQPQHF TGTGCCAGTAGTACGACAGGGGCGTTCAATCAGCCCCAGCATTTT
- 16 TRBD2 TRBJ2-5 TRBV6-1 CASSDGLAGGQETQYF TGTGCCAGCAGTGACGGACTAGCGGGAGGGCAAGAGACCCAGTACTTC
- 13 TRBD1 TRBJ1-6 TRBV25-1 CASSLTGDSPLHF TGTGCCAGCAGCTTGACAGGGGATTCACCCCTCCACTTT
- 13 - TRBJ2-3 TRBV10-3 CAIRGRTEDTQYF TGTGCCATCAGGGGGCGCACGGAAGATACGCAGTATTTT
- 16 TRBD2 TRBJ2-7 TRBV7-3 CASSYESGSSPDEQYF TGTGCCAGCAGCTACGAAAGCGGGAGTAGTCCCGACGAGCAGTACTTC
- 17 TRBD2 TRBJ2-1 TRBV5-1 CASKLASGRASFNEQFF TGCGCCAGCAAGTTGGCTAGCGGGAGGGCCTCCTTCAATGAGCAGTTCTTC
- 15 - TRBJ1-4 TRBV5-1 CASSPDRMANEKLFF TGCGCCAGCAGCCCAGATCGGATGGCTAATGAAAAACTGTTTTTT
- 12 - TRBJ1-6 TRBV7-9 CALGALNSPLHF TGTGCCCTAGGAGCGTTGAATTCACCCCTCCACTTT
- 12 - TRBJ2-3 TRBV15 CATSRDRGTQYF TGTGCCACCAGCAGAGATCGGGGTACGCAGTATTTT
- 15 TRBD1 TRBJ1-4 TRBV30 CAWIPKGGANEKLFF TGTGCCTGGATCCCGAAAGGGGGCGCGAATGAAAAACTGTTTTTT
- 14 - TRBJ1-2 TRBV29-1 CSVDRAGRYYGYTF TGCAGCGTTGACAGGGCGGGACGGTACTATGGCTACACCTTC
- 13 - TRBJ2-7 TRBV14 CASRPGGNYEQYF TGTGCCAGCAGACCCGGGGGTAACTACGAGCAGTACTTC
- 14 TRBD1 TRBJ2-4 TRBV28 CASSSRGQGNIQYF TGTGCCAGCAGTTCCCGAGGACAGGGGAACATTCAGTACTTC
- 17 TRBD2 TRBJ2-2 TRBV25-1 CASSARGSGSLSGELFF TGTGCCAGCAGTGCCCGGGGTAGCGGGAGTCTCTCCGGGGAGCTGTTTTTT
- 14 - TRBJ2-2 TRBV27 CASMRRSNTGELFF TGTGCCAGCATGAGGAGGAGTAACACCGGGGAGCTGTTTTTT